This T cell receptor (beta chain) was retrieved from a study of cytomegalovirus exposure and HLA in healthy donors. About the research overall: Most donors, more than 80% of roughly 400 genotyped, fell in the Caucasian-associated ancestry cluster.

This clone occurred many times. Its antigen is unidentified. The PCR had 60 Vbeta and 13 Jbeta primers. Clones were sequenced by immunoSEQ multiplex PCR, and TCRdb holds only the in-frame ones, with some missing. Among tens of thousands of clones, roughly 70% were seen once, and the ten largest hold roughly 5.9%. Study findings and constraints: The classifier, whose performance was assessed in both the original and validation cohorts, reportedly diagnosed cytomegalovirus status with high specificity and sensitivity.

V was clipped by 9 bases and J by 4 bases, with 12 bases between them. Germline lookup yields CDR1 MNHNS and CDR2 SASEGT. The CDR3 has 12 residues. The TCR comes from a man in his forties or fifties in good health and CMV-seronegative. Sequences were obtained from PBMCs. This chain joins TRBV6-1 and TRBJ1-1; D remains unclear. In DNA form, the CDR3 reads TGTGCCAGTGGGAGCTGGTCCACTGAAGCTTTCTTT. It is translated as CASGSWSTEAFF.